The clone carrying this TCR beta chain was recorded only once. Its antigen is not identified. These data originate in a study of memory CD4+ T cells and cytomegalovirus serostatus. Study-wide background: Donors were healthy Belgian adults, 9 CMV seropositive and fewer than 30 seronegative. Overall study results and limits: About 40% of the roughly 160 known CMV-associated TCRbeta sequences appeared in CD4+ memory.

Authors' analysis steps: Out-of-frame sequences were removed, leaving 2 million or so distinct TCRbeta sequences. Assay: immunoSEQ multiplex PCR; the TCRdb copy retains only in-frame clones and omits some. That table is the source of V, J and clone size, and D and trimming were worked out from the DNA. The sample lists 35,000 to 55,000 clones, 76% occurring once. The sort gate was single viable CD3+CD4+CD8-CD45RO+ cells for memory CD4+ T cells. Serostatus was set by detecting CMV pp150, pp28, p38, p52 IgG. This CDR3 contains 15 residues. The germline gives CDR1 MDHEN, CDR2 SYDVKM. Trimming cost V 5 bases and J 8 bases, with 18 bases left between them.

This TCR came from an adult in good health and CMV-seronegative. The sequenced sample was memory CD4+ T cells from blood. The chain is built from TRBV28 and TRBJ1-4, with D tentatively TRBD1 (5 bases). This chain's CDR3 is CASSPGDHSREKLFF. Written as DNA, the CDR3 is TGTGCCAGCAGTCCCGGGGACCATAGTCGGGAAAAACTGTTTTTT.